This entry describes one T cell receptor (beta chain). Authors' analysis steps: From reference gene primer amplification, estimates of nucleated cell counts were derived. Assay: immunoSEQ multiplex PCR; the TCRdb copy retains only in-frame clones and omits some. D and trimming come from the DNA, and the V and J calls and clone size come from that table. The table includes about 130,000 clones, roughly 86% detected once. The CDR3 contains 14 residues. V dropped 2 bases and J dropped 4; count of bases not matched to a gene: 6. CDR1 and CDR2 (germline): GTSNPN, SVGIG (reference sequence). This specimen belongs to a study of blood T cell repertoires in COVID-19.

The sequence was collected from a woman between 65 and 79 years old with COVID-19, enrolled during active disease. The chain couples TRBV30 to TRBJ1-1; 8 positions agree with TRBD1. Sequencing used peripheral blood. The CDR3 reads CAWSRQGAITEAFF. The CDR3 DNA reads TGTGCCTGGAGTCGGCAGGGGGCGATCACTGAAGCTTTCTTT. Based on the CDR3 plus reference TRBV30 and TRBJ1-1, the full variable domain is SQTIHQWPATLVQPVGSPLSLECTVEGTSNPNLYWYRQAAGRGLQLLFYSVGIGQISSEVPQNLSASRPQDRQFILSSKKLLLSDSGFYLCAWSRQGAITEAFFGQGTRLTVV.